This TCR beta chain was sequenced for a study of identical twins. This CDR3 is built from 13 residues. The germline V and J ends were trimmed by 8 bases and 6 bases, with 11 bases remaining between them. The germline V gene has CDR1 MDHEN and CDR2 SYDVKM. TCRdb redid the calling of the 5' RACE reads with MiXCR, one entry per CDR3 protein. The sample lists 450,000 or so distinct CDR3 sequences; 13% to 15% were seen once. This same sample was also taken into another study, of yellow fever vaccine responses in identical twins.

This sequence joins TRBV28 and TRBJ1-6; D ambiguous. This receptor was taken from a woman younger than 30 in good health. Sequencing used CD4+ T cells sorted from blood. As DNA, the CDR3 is TGTGCCAGCGGCATCAGCGTTAATTCACCCCTCCACTTT. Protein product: CASGISVNSPLHF. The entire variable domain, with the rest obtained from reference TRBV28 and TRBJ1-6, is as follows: DVKVTQSSRYLVKRTGEKVFLECVQDMDHENMFWYRQDPGLGLRLIYFSYDVKMKEKGDIPEGYSVSREKKERFSLILESASTNQTSMYLCASGISVNSPLHFGNGTRLTVT.